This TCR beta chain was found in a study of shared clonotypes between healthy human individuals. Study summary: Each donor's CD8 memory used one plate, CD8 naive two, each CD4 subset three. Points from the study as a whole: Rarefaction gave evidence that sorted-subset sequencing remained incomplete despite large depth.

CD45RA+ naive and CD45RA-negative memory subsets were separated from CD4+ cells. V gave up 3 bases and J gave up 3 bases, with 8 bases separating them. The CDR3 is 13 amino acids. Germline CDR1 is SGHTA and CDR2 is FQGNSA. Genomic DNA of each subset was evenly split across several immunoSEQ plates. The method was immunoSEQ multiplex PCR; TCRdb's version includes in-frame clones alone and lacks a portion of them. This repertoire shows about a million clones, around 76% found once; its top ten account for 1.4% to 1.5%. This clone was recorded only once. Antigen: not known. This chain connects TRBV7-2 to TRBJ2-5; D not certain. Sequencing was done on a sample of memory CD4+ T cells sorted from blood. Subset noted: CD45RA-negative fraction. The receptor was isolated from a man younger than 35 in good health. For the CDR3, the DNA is TGTGCCAGCAGCTTCCGCATGGAAGAGACCCAGTACTTC. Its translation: CASSFRMEETQYF.